This passage covers 19 T cell receptor beta chains from one sample sequenced in a study of CDR3 diversity in severe acne. TCRdb reprocessed the PCR reads with MiXCR, giving one entry per CDR3 protein. The sample lists some 84,000 distinct CDR3 sequences; roughly half were seen once. Sequenced input: blood. These receptor sequences come from a male donor in good health, serving as a control.

The sample holds many counts of this clonotype. The chain carries TRBV7-3 and TRBJ2-3; possible D gene TRBD1, 6 bases. Germline values: CDR1 SGHTA, CDR2 FQGTGA. V was pared by 3 bases and J by 6 bases, with 22 bases between. The CDR3 sequence is 17 residues long. Here the CDR3 DNA reads TGTGCCAGCAGCTTCGGGTTCGGACAGACTCCCACGGATACGCAGTATTTT. The encoded protein is CASSFGFGQTPTDTQYF.

This clonotype was counted many times. The rearrangement links TRBV10-3 to TRBJ2-2; 7 nucleotides match TRBD2. The CDR3 sequence is 16 residues long. Looked up from germline, CDR1 is ENHRY and CDR2 is SYGVKD. V trimming: 6 bases; J trimming: 1 base; junction bases outside the gene matches: 8. CDR3 region: CAISGPGLLNTGELFF. The DNA for the CDR3 is TGTGCCATCAGCGGACCGGGACTATTGAACACCGGGGAGCTGTTTTTT.

This clonotype came up a few times. The chain uses TRBV10-2 and TRBJ1-5; D is undetermined. Trimming removed 0 bases at V and 5 bases at J, with 8 bases between. The CDR3 runs 14 residues. Germline V gene lookup returns CDR1 WSHSY and CDR2 SAAADI. This chain's CDR3 is CASSESGTHQPQHF. DNA for the CDR3: TGCGCCAGCAGTGAGTCGGGTACACATCAGCCCCAGCATTTT.

The chain joins TRBV20-1 to TRBJ1-2; D gene unclear. The germline CDR1 and CDR2 sequences are DFQATT and SNEGSKA (reference sequence). The length of the CDR3 is 11 residues. CDR3 nucleotides: TGCGTAGAGGCGGAATACTATGGCTACACCTTC. Translating it yields CVEAEYYGYTF.

This clonotype was found many times. This chain joins TRBV6-5 and TRBJ2-5, with D possibly called TRBD1 or TRBD2 (6 bases each). Trimming removed 6 bases at V and 2 bases at J, with 16 bases between. This CDR3 contains 15 residues. Germline CDR1 and CDR2: MNHEY and SVGAGI. The CDR3 reads CASSEGGAGQETQYF. In nucleotides, the CDR3 is TGTGCCAGCAGCGAGGGGGGCGCGGGACAAGAGACCCAGTACTTC.

This clonotype is a singleton in its sample. The chain links TRBV11-2 to TRBJ1-1; D is undetermined. V lost 7 bases and J lost 2, with 23 bases in between. Germline-derived CDR1 and CDR2 are SGHAT and FQNNGV. This CDR3 region has 17 residues. CDR3 sequence reads: CASTPEPWKALNTEAFF. The CDR3 region has the DNA TGTGCCAGCACGCCGGAACCCTGGAAGGCATTAAACACTGAAGCTTTCTTT.

This clonotype was recorded many times. This chain uses TRBV12-3 or TRBV12-4 with TRBJ2-4; TRBD1 aligns across 7 bases. V gave up 4 bases and J gave up 0 bases; unmatched junction bases: 9. The CDR3 covers 17 residues. The CDR3 sequence: CASSSNRGTLAKNIQYF. The CDR3 nucleotides are TGTGCCAGCAGTTCGAACAGGGGAACCCTAGCCAAAAACATTCAGTACTTC.

As for this clonotype: This may be a read error, as it is one base from a much larger clone. The chain combines TRBV14 with TRBJ2-3, with unresolved D. CDR3 length equals 12 residues. CDR1 and CDR2 from the germline V gene are SGHDN and FVKESK. The CDR3 sequence is CASSRAADTRYF. The CDR3 coding sequence is TGTGCCAGCTCTAGGGCGGCAGATACGCGGTATTTT.

This clonotype occurred a few times. V usage is TRBV6-6 and J usage is TRBJ1-2; D call uncertain. Germline assignment: CDR1 MNHNY and CDR2 SVGAGI (reference sequence). Trimming left V 0 bases short and J 0 bases short, with 11 bases between. The CDR3 totals 16 residues. In DNA form, the CDR3 reads TGTGCCAGCAGTTACTCGACTTCAGTGCCTAACTATGGCTACACCTTC. It translates to CASSYSTSVPNYGYTF.

This clonotype was found a few times. A much bigger clone sits one base away, suggesting this may be a read error. The chain employs TRBV7-2 and TRBJ2-1, with a possible D match to TRBD2 (5 bases). With 0 bases removed from V and 2 bases from J, the gap between germline ends came to 8 bases. CDR1 is SGHTA, CDR2 FQGNSA, per germline. CDR3 size: 15 residues. The CDR3 region has the DNA TGTGCCAGCAGCTTAGCTTTCGGGGCCTACAATGAGCAGTTCTTC. Translating gives CASSLAFGAYNEQFF.

This clonotype was recorded a few times. The CDR3, as DNA: TGTGCCACCAGTGACAGCCCACGGGGAGGCGGGACTGAAGCTTTCTTT. Encoded protein: CATSDSPRGGGTEAFF. The chain uses TRBV24-1 and TRBJ1-1; D is unclear. The germline V gene encodes CDR1 KGHDR and CDR2 SFDVKD. With 4 bases removed from V and 5 bases from J, the gap between germline ends came to 19 bases. The CDR3 loop spans 16 amino acids.

In its sample, this clonotype was seen many times. This chain connects TRBV29-1 to TRBJ1-5; D might be TRBD1 (5 bases). The CDR3 is 12 amino acids. The germline gives CDR1 SQVTM, CDR2 ANQGSEA. The V gene lost 6 bases and the J gene lost 4 bases, with 10 bases spanning the gap. The CDR3 loop reads CSVAGWNQPQHF. DNA of the CDR3: TGCAGCGTAGCAGGGTGGAATCAGCCCCAGCATTTT.

This clonotype was observed at least ten times. The chain uses TRBV24-1 and TRBJ2-2; D might be TRBD1 (6 bases). Trimming took 1 base from V and 7 from J, leaving 12 bases between them. Germline CDR1 reads KGHDR; CDR2 reads SFDVKD. This CDR3 region has 15 residues. The CDR3 bases are TGTGCCACCAGTGATTTCAACAGGGCAGGCGGGGAGCTGTTTTTT. Encoded protein: CATSDFNRAGGELFF.

The V call is TRBV2, the J call TRBJ1-1; no clear D gene. Germline-derived CDR1 and CDR2 are SNHLY and FYNNEI. This CDR3 contains 13 residues. Deletions cut 7 bases from V and 8 bases from J, with 17 bases between. The CDR3: CASIFRERFEAFF. In DNA, the CDR3 is TGTGCCAGCATATTTAGGGAGAGGTTCGAAGCTTTCTTT. Based on the CDR3 plus reference TRBV2 and TRBJ1-1, the full variable domain is EPEVTQTPSHQVTQMGQEVILRCVPISNHLYFYWYRQILGQKVEFLVSFYNNEISEKSEIFDDQFSVERPDGSNFTLKIRSTKLEDSAMYFCASIFRERFEAFFGQGTRLTVV.

This clonotype was detected only a few times. The chain combines TRBV7-3 with TRBJ2-7; 8 bases are a match to TRBD1. The CDR3 is made up of 14 amino acids. The trim removed 6 bases at V and 7 bases at J, leaving 11 bases unmatched. Germline V gene data show CDR1 as SGHTA and CDR2 as FQGTGA. The CDR3 protein is CASRTGAAPREQYF. The CDR3 DNA follows: TGTGCCAGCAGGACAGGGGCAGCCCCTCGGGAGCAGTACTTC.

This sequence joins TRBV12-3 or TRBV12-4 and TRBJ1-1; TRBD1 aligns across 10 bases. V lost 7 bases and J lost 11; bases outside the gene matches: 16. The CDR3 runs to 15 residues. As DNA, the CDR3 is TGTGCCAGCACCCGACAGGGGGCGGCAATGGGGCGCGCTTTCTTT. It encodes CASTRQGAAMGRAFF.

This clonotype was counted at least ten times. The rearrangement joins TRBV6-5 to TRBJ1-2, with D unresolved. This CDR3 contains 12 residues. Deletions cut 6 bases from V and 1 base from J, with 6 bases between. The germline gives CDR1 MNHEY, CDR2 SVGAGI. In DNA form, the CDR3 reads TGTGCCAGCAGAGAGAATAACTATGGCTACACCTTC. Its protein product is CASRENNYGYTF.

V usage is TRBV7-8 and J usage is TRBJ1-5, with a weak D call TRBD1 (5 bases). Per germline, CDR1 SGHVS and CDR2 FQNEAQ. The CDR3 has 14 residues. Trimming stripped 1 base from V and 2 bases from J, with 6 bases between. The CDR3 DNA sequence: TGTGCCAGCAGCTTAGAAGGGGGCAATCAGCCCCAGCATTTT. Translating gives CASSLEGGNQPQHF.

CDR3 nucleotide sequence: TGTGCCAGCAGTTACCTTGTATCGGGCCCCCAGTACTTC. The encoded protein is CASSYLVSGPQYF. The rearrangement links TRBV6-5 to TRBJ2-5; D gene ambiguous. Germline CDR1 is MNHEY and CDR2 is SVGAGI. The CDR3 totals 13 residues. V lost 2 bases and J 9 bases, leaving 13 bases between the germline ends.